A single T cell receptor beta chain is shown here with its context. Its antigen remains unidentified. Germline V gene lookup returns CDR1 SGHRS and CDR2 YFSETQ. V lost 0 bases to trimming and J lost 6 bases; unmatched junction nucleotides: 22. The CDR3 extends over 20 amino acids. The sample belongs to a study of Ad26.COV2.S vaccination and SARS-CoV-2 variants. Across the whole study: The Ad26.COV2.S arm of the COV1001 trial was where the donor was placed. The authors gave Ad26.COV2.S intramuscularly, either once or twice 56 days apart. Whole-study findings and limits: Reportedly, after vaccination the spike-specific CD8+ and CD4+ T cell responses displayed substantial breadth. Ad26.COV2.S recipients had broader spike-specific TCRs (P = 0.0014).

The method was immunoSEQ multiplex PCR; TCRdb's version includes in-frame clones alone and lacks a portion of them. The sample records about 450,000 clones, about 88% being singletons. Treatment denoted: about 20 received Ad26.COV2.S at low or high dose, single or two shots; roughly five received placebo; per-sample allocation not given. Following the first vaccine or placebo injection, samples were taken on day 63. This receptor was taken from a person between 18 and 60 years old who received the Ad26.COV2.S COVID-19 vaccine or a placebo. The rearrangement links TRBV5-1 to TRBJ1-2; TRBD1 agrees at 8 bases. The starting material was peripheral blood, obtained in a trial of Ad26.COV2.S vaccine versus placebo. CDR3 nucleotide sequence: TGCGCCAGCAGCTTGGAAGGGACAGGAAGATATTTAAGTCTGATGAATGGCTACACCTTC. Translating gives CASSLEGTGRYLSLMNGYTF.